A single sample gave rise to the 30 T cell receptor beta chains below, sequenced in a study of T cell responses to AZD1222 COVID-19 vaccine. Here immunoSEQ multiplex PCR was the method, and the copy in TCRdb shows in-frame clones only, minus some. The repertoire consists of 110,000 or so clones, with more than 70% occurring once and the leading ten covering 6.5%. Sample: peripheral blood, taken 28 days after the second AZD1222 dose. Receptors originate from an adult who received the AZD1222 COVID-19 vaccine.

This chain uses TRBV6-6 with TRBJ1-1, with 7 nucleotides matching TRBD1. Germline CDR1 is MNHNY and CDR2 is SVGAGI (reference sequence). The trim removed 6 bases at V and 7 bases at J, leaving 20 bases unmatched. The CDR3 is 17 amino acids. As DNA, the CDR3 is TGTGCCAGCAGCCGAACGGACAGGCCTATACTACAGGGTGAAGCTTTCTTT. It is translated as CASSRTDRPILQGEAFF.

This chain links TRBV27 with TRBJ2-1; no clear D gene. This CDR3 has 13 amino acids. V gave up 2 bases and J gave up 10 bases, with 12 bases separating them. The germline gives CDR1 MNHEY, CDR2 SMNVEV (reference sequence). This CDR3 reads CASSLGVVGEQFF. The DNA of the CDR3 is TGTGCCAGCAGTTTAGGGGTAGTAGGAGAGCAGTTCTTC.

The chain uses TRBV6-4 and TRBJ1-5, with D maybe TRBD1 (5 bases). Germline V lookup: CDR1 MRHNA, CDR2 SNTAGT. This CDR3 is 16 amino acids long. V dropped 5 bases and J dropped 5 bases, with 19 bases sitting between them. DNA for the CDR3: TGTGCCAGCAGTCCCCGCCCCGGGACGGGCGATCAGCCCCAGCATTTT. It yields the protein CASSPRPGTGDQPQHF.

Only one count was recorded for this clone. The CDR3 bases are TGTGCCATCTCGGGACAGGGGGCGAGGAATGAGCAGTTCTTC. It encodes CAISGQGARNEQFF. The V call is TRBV10-3, the J call TRBJ2-1; 12 nucleotides align to TRBD1. CDR1 and CDR2 from the germline V gene are ENHRY and SYGVKD. The CDR3 has 14 amino acids. V shed 8 bases and J 7 bases; nucleotides not matched to a gene: 6.

The rearrangement uses TRBV5-5 and TRBJ1-1, with D unclear. Trimming removed 4 bases at V and 5 bases at J, with 18 bases between. This CDR3 contains 15 residues. The germline V gene encodes CDR1 SGHKS and CDR2 YYEKEE (reference sequence). The chain's CDR3 is CASSRRQDPLTEAFF. As DNA, the CDR3 is TGTGCCAGCAGCCGGAGGCAGGACCCTCTTACTGAAGCTTTCTTT. The whole variable domain, filled in from reference TRBV5-5 and TRBJ1-1, reads DAGVTQSPTHLIKTRGQQVTLRCSPISGHKSVSWYQQVLGQGPQFIFQYYEKEERGRGNFPDRFSARQFPNYSSELNVNALLLGDSALYLCASSRRQDPLTEAFFGQGTRLTVV.

The chain employs TRBV7-3 and TRBJ1-1; the D is unclear. The V gene's germline CDR1 is SGHTA and CDR2 FQGTGA. Trimming pared 5 bases from V and 0 bases from J, leaving 13 bases between. The CDR3 contains 15 residues. The CDR3 is CASSKTYTMNTEAFF. The CDR3 bases are TGTGCCAGCAGCAAGACTTACACCATGAACACTGAAGCTTTCTTT.

The rearrangement uses TRBV7-2 and TRBJ1-3; D is possibly TRBD1 (6 bases). This CDR3 contains 17 residues. Trimming removed 2 bases at V and 1 base at J, with 15 bases between. CDR1 is SGHTA and CDR2 is FQGNSA in the germline V gene. The CDR3 loop is CASSLYTGPPSGNTIYF. CDR3 sequence (DNA): TGTGCCAGCAGCTTATATACAGGGCCTCCTTCTGGAAACACCATATATTTT.

This chain links TRBV11-3 with TRBJ2-2; no definite D call. Germline assignment: CDR1 SGHNT and CDR2 YENEEA. The CDR3 runs to 13 residues. Trimming pared 6 bases from V and 5 bases from J, leaving 10 bases between. CDR3 DNA: TGTGCCAGCAGTTCAGATCGGACCGGGGAGCTGTTTTTT. This codes for CASSSDRTGELFF.

V is TRBV4-3 and J is TRBJ1-3, with TRBD1 identical over 12 bases. Germline CDR1 is LGHNA and CDR2 is YSLEER. V lost 4 bases to trimming and J lost 3 bases; unmatched junction nucleotides: 7. This CDR3 is 17 amino acids long. In nucleotides, the CDR3 is TGCGCCAGCAGCCTTCTGGGACAGGGGGCTAATGGAAACACCATATATTTT. Its translation is CASSLLGQGANGNTIYF.

This sequence joins TRBV19 and TRBJ1-1; 9 nucleotides match TRBD1. CDR1 and CDR2 (germline): LNHDA, SQIVND (reference sequence). Unmatched junction bases numbered 6, after V lost 5 bases and J lost 5 bases. This CDR3 region has 14 residues. CDR3 in amino acids: CASSSTGGRTEAFF. CDR3 DNA sequence: TGTGCCAGTAGTTCCACAGGGGGCAGGACTGAAGCTTTCTTT.

The J gene is TRBJ2-7, the V gene TRBV5-1; D tentatively fits TRBD1 or TRBD2 (5 bases each). Between the trimmed V and J ends, which lost 2 bases and 10 bases, there was a span of 16 bases. Germline V gene lookup returns CDR1 SGHRS and CDR2 YFSETQ. The CDR3 covers 13 residues. CDR3 residues: CASSFSRDQDQYF. The CDR3 DNA follows: TGCGCCAGCAGCTTTAGCCGGGACCAGGACCAGTACTTC.

The sample holds one count of this clone. V usage is TRBV18 and J usage is TRBJ1-5; 9 bases align to TRBD1. The CDR3 runs to 15 residues. The germline V gene encodes CDR1 KGHSH and CDR2 LQKENI. V trimming: 5 bases; J trimming: 6 bases; junction bases outside the gene matches: 8. The CDR3 DNA is TGTGCCAGCTCATCGAGAGGACAGGGGCGTCAGCCCCAGCATTTT. This translates into CASSSRGQGRQPQHF.

The chain recombines TRBV2 with TRBJ2-3, with D hard to call. The V and J ends lost 0 bases and 0 bases respectively, with 10 bases between them. From germline, CDR1 is SNHLY and CDR2 FYNNEI. This CDR3 region has 16 residues. The CDR3 region is CASSEAAVTSTDTQYF. CDR3 sequence (DNA): TGTGCCAGCAGTGAAGCGGCGGTGACTAGCACAGATACGCAGTATTTT.

This clone was picked up one time. The CDR3 coding sequence is TGTGCCAGCAGCCAAGGCTCGTCAGATACGCAGTATTTT. This codes for CASSQGSSDTQYF. The V call is TRBV3-1 (or the pseudogene TRBV3-2), the J call TRBJ2-3; D call uncertain. The germline CDR1 and CDR2 sequences are LGHDT and YNNKEL (reference sequence). Trimming removed 1 base from V and 4 bases from J, with 6 bases in between. The CDR3 runs 13 residues.

The chain recombines TRBV7-2 with TRBJ1-2; no clear D gene. Trimming removed 8 bases from V and 0 bases from J, with 22 bases in between. Per the germline V gene, CDR1 is SGHTA and CDR2 is FQGNSA. The length of the CDR3 is 17 residues. CDR3 sequence: CASRILVEEKANYGYTF. The CDR3 nucleotides read TGTGCCAGCCGGATACTAGTCGAGGAGAAAGCTAACTATGGCTACACCTTC.

This chain links TRBV27 with TRBJ1-1; a possible D gene is TRBD1 (5 bases). The CDR3 runs 11 residues. CDR1 is MNHEY, CDR2 SMNVEV, per germline (reference sequence). V was cut by 5 bases and J by 7 bases, with 8 bases left in between. As DNA, the CDR3 is TGTGCCAGCAGTGGACAAGGTGAAGCTTTCTTT. As protein: CASSGQGEAFF.

The chain carries TRBV5-4 and TRBJ2-7; 7 bases are a match to TRBD1. The ends lost 4 bases at V and 0 bases at J; junction bases unmatched: 7. The germline CDR1 and CDR2 sequences are SGHNT and YYREEE (reference sequence). The CDR3 has 15 amino acids. The CDR3 DNA follows: TGTGCCAGCAGCGCAACCGGGACAGACTCCTACGAGCAGTACTTC. Its protein is CASSATGTDSYEQYF.

The chain links TRBV6-5 to TRBJ2-1, with D hard to call. The CDR3 is made up of 15 amino acids. The germline CDR1 and CDR2 sequences are MNHEY and SVGAGI. Trimming shortened V by 0 bases and J by 5 bases, and 11 bases separated the two germline ends. The chain's CDR3 is CASSYSKAWHNEQFF. The CDR3 DNA reads as TGTGCCAGCAGTTACTCGAAAGCTTGGCACAATGAGCAGTTCTTC.

The chain couples TRBV6-5 to TRBJ2-2; 7 bases fit TRBD1. Germline-derived CDR1 and CDR2 are MNHEY and SVGAGI. With 6 bases clipped from V and 3 bases from J, the junction kept 4 bases outside the gene matches. The CDR3 consists of 14 residues. The CDR3 spells CASSSDRDTGELFF. The CDR3 nucleotides are TGTGCCAGCAGCAGCGACAGGGACACCGGGGAGCTGTTTTTT.

With respect to this clone: Germline and junction disagree at one end, which may indicate a read error. The chain employs TRBV28 and TRBJ2-7; possibly TRBD1 for D (5 bases). CDR3 length: 14 residues. CDR1 and CDR2 from the germline V gene are MDHEN and SYDVKM. The CDR3 here is CASSFPGPRVVSDF. The CDR3 nucleotides are TGTGCCAGCAGTTTCCCAGGACCCAGGGTGGTTAGTGACTTC. Filled out from reference TRBV28 and TRBJ2-7, the complete variable domain reads DVKVTQSSRYLVKRTGEKVFLECVQDMDHENMFWYRQDPGLGLRLIYFSYDVKMKEKGDIPEGYSVSREKKERFSLILESASTNQTSMYLCASSFPGPRVVSDFGPGTRLTVT.

V usage is TRBV7-8 and J usage is TRBJ1-1; D unclear. The germline gives CDR1 SGHVS, CDR2 FQNEAQ. CDR3 length equals 16 residues. Deletions cut 0 bases from V and 0 bases from J, with 11 bases between. The CDR3 DNA reads TGTGCCAGCAGCTTAGCCACTTATGGGGTGAACACTGAAGCTTTCTTT. Its translation: CASSLATYGVNTEAFF.

The gene calls are TRBV7-6 and TRBJ2-1; TRBD2 agrees at 16 bases. There are 18 residues in the CDR3. V shed 5 bases and J 4 bases; nucleotides not matched to a gene: 8. Germline CDR1 is SGHVS and CDR2 is FNYEAQ. DNA of the CDR3: TGTGCCAGCAGCCTAGGGACTAGCGGGGGGGCCAGGTACAATGAGCAGTTCTTC. Its translation: CASSLGTSGGARYNEQFF.

The chain uses TRBV5-1 and TRBJ2-2; 11 bases map to TRBD2. Germline lookup yields CDR1 SGHRS and CDR2 YFSETQ. There are 18 residues in the CDR3. The V gene end was trimmed by 4 bases and the J gene end by 3 bases; junction bases not matched to a gene: 11. CDR3 residues: CASSAYGLAGGYTGELFF. Here the CDR3 DNA reads TGCGCCAGCAGCGCCTACGGCCTAGCGGGGGGATACACCGGGGAGCTGTTTTTT.

This clone was counted once. CDR3 region: CASSGQGGNTEAFF. The CDR3 DNA reads as TGTGCCAGCAGTGGACAGGGTGGGAACACTGAAGCTTTCTTT. This chain connects TRBV4-2 to TRBJ1-1, with 8 bases lining up with TRBD1. Per the germline V gene, CDR1 is LGHNA and CDR2 is YNFKEQ. The ends lost 6 bases at V and 1 base at J; junction bases unmatched: 4. The CDR3 is 14 residues long.

This clone came up a few times. The chain uses TRBV2 and TRBJ2-7; TRBD1 aligns across 7 bases. CDR3 length: 15 amino acids. Unmatched junction bases numbered 9, after V lost 2 bases and J lost 5 bases. Germline CDR1 reads SNHLY; CDR2 reads FYNNEI. DNA of the CDR3: TGTGCCAGCAGTGAAAGTCGACAGGGAAAGAACGAGCAGTACTTC. Translation gives CASSESRQGKNEQYF.

The V and J genes are TRBV6-5 and TRBJ2-5, with D tentatively TRBD2 (5 bases). Germline V gives CDR1 MNHEY, CDR2 SVGAGI. V gave up 0 bases and J gave up 5 bases, with 16 bases separating them. The CDR3 runs 16 residues. The CDR3 protein is CASSYSSQEGSETQYF. CDR3 DNA sequence: TGTGCCAGCAGTTACTCGAGCCAAGAGGGCTCCGAGACCCAGTACTTC.

The chain links TRBV7-3 to TRBJ1-1; 9 bases line up with TRBD1. The V gene end was trimmed by 5 bases and the J gene end by 7 bases; junction bases not matched to a gene: 5. CDR1 SGHTA and CDR2 FQGTGA come from the germline V gene. This CDR3 comprises 13 residues. The CDR3 is CASSRTGGGEAFF. The DNA of the CDR3 is TGTGCCAGCAGCCGAACAGGGGGCGGTGAAGCTTTCTTT.

J is TRBJ2-5 and V is TRBV3-1 (or the pseudogene TRBV3-2); unclear D gene. Trimming took 0 bases from V and 7 from J, leaving 0 bases between them. Per germline, CDR1 LGHDT and CDR2 YNNKEL (reference sequence). There are 10 residues in the CDR3. CDR3: CASSQETQYF. CDR3 DNA: TGTGCCAGCAGCCAAGAGACCCAGTACTTC.

This clone was detected a few times. This sample includes further DNA sequences coding for the same CDR3. V and J are TRBV18 and TRBJ1-5; D possibly corresponds to TRBD1 (6 bases). V dropped 6 bases and J dropped 1 base, with 7 bases sitting between them. This CDR3 region has 13 residues. From germline, CDR1 is KGHSH and CDR2 LQKENI. The CDR3 spells CASSQGSNQPQHF. DNA of the CDR3: TGTGCCAGCTCCCAGGGGAGCAATCAGCCCCAGCATTTT.

This chain connects TRBV7-8 to TRBJ2-2, with a weak D call TRBD2 (6 bases). Trimming removed 5 bases at V and 3 bases at J, with 25 bases between. The CDR3 consists of 19 residues. CDR1 and CDR2 from the germline V gene are SGHVS and FQNEAQ. The DNA of the CDR3 is TGTGCCAGCAGCCGCACGGCCTCGATGGGGACTTTGTACACCGGGGAGCTGTTTTTT. This sequence encodes CASSRTASMGTLYTGELFF. The complete variable domain, with remaining parts taken from reference TRBV7-8 and TRBJ2-2, reads GAGVSQSPRYKVAKRGQDVALRCDPISGHVSLFWYQQALGQGPEFLTYFQNEAQLDKSGLPSDRFFAERPEGSVSTLKIQRTQQEDSAVYLCASSRTASMGTLYTGELFFGEGSRLTVL.